This T cell receptor beta chain was profiled in a study of blood T cell repertoires in COVID-19. Study context: COVID-19 samples, acute and convalescent, were from the United States, Italy and Spain. The analysed material was cDNA or gDNA that came from T cells, B-cell-depleted T cells, or PBMCs.

Trimming pared 0 bases from V and 6 bases from J, leaving 8 bases between. CDR1 and CDR2 from the germline V gene are KGHSH and LQKENI. CDR3 size: 13 residues. As originally analysed: Reference gene primer amplification gave nucleated cell count estimates. TCRdb keeps only in-frame clones here, not all; method: immunoSEQ multiplex PCR. The V and J calls and the clone size are those of that table, but D and trimming were determined from the DNA. Found here are under 150,000 clones, around 87% of them singletons; the top ten hold approximately 8%. J is TRBJ1-2 and V is TRBV18, with no clear D. Sequencing used peripheral blood. The receptor comes from a man in his forties or fifties with acute or convalescent COVID-19. Here the CDR3 DNA reads TGTGCCAGCTCACCACCGCGCCTAGATGGCTACACCTTC. Amino acids: CASSPPRLDGYTF.